This T cell receptor (beta chain) appears in the sequencing data of a study of identical twins. Per the germline V gene, CDR1 is MNHEY and CDR2 is SVGAGI. The CDR3 consists of 14 residues. Trimming pared 2 bases from V and 5 bases from J, leaving 12 bases between. This clonotype was found a few times. Template switching created a universal primer site, and the cDNA included unique molecular identifiers. Each CDR3 protein is one row after TCRdb ran MiXCR on the 5' RACE reads. Here the sample spans a few hundred thousand distinct CDR3 sequences, 8% to 9.5% being singletons. This sample was also put to use in a study of yellow fever vaccine responses in identical twins.

Sample: CD8+ T cells sorted from blood. This receptor was taken from a young woman in good health. The rearrangement links TRBV6-5 to TRBJ1-1; D uncertain. For the CDR3, the DNA is TGTGCCAGCAGTTACCTCGGGGATTGGACTGAAGCTTTCTTT. It is translated as CASSYLGDWTEAFF.